Listed below are T cell receptor beta chains from one sample, sequenced in a study of Graves' ophthalmopathy and Graves' hyperthyroidism. TCRdb itself ran the multiplex PCR reads through MiXCR, one entry per CDR3 protein. Among 150,000 to 200,000 distinct CDR3 sequences listed, under 45% were seen once. Sequences were obtained from peripheral blood. The receptors stem from a man between 25 and 39 years old with Graves' ophthalmopathy. Both conserved end residues are part of each CDR3. D genes are given only for firm matches. For some rows the clone size is stated as once, few or many, or as a class when expanded; others skip it.

D	length	size	V	J	CDR3	DNA
NA	12	NA	TRBV6-5	TRBJ2-7	CASSYLTGEQYF	TGTGCCAGCAGTTATTTAACAGGGGAGCAGTACTTC
TRBD1	19	NA	TRBV28	TRBJ1-6	CASSPTGGGQGAYNSPLHF	TGTGCCAGCAGTCCCACGGGGGGGGGACAGGGGGCGTATAATTCACCCCTCCACTTT
TRBD2	15	many	TRBV27	TRBJ2-2	CASSLTSGSPGELFF	TGTGCCAGCAGTTTAACTAGCGGGAGTCCCGGGGAGCTGTTTTTT
NA	13	many	TRBV20-1	TRBJ2-2	CSARDQGTGELFF	TGCAGTGCTAGAGATCAAGGCACCGGGGAGCTGTTTTTT
NA	14	few	TRBV12-3/TRBV12-4	TRBJ1-2	CASSPRAPVYGYTF	TGTGCCAGCAGTCCCCGAGCTCCGGTCTATGGCTACACCTTC
NA	16	once	TRBV6-1	TRBJ2-5	CASSPFQGLEQETQYF	TGTGCCAGCAGTCCATTCCAGGGGTTGGAGCAAGAGACCCAGTACTTC
TRBD1	14	NA	TRBV11-1	TRBJ2-7	CASTKGQGASEQYF	TGTGCCAGCACCAAAGGACAGGGGGCGAGTGAGCAGTACTTC
TRBD2	15	few	TRBV27	TRBJ2-7	CASGPWSSGSNEQYF	TGTGCCAGCGGTCCGTGGTCTAGCGGGAGTAACGAGCAGTACTTC
NA	15	NA	TRBV2	TRBJ2-2	CASSERGGNTGELFF	TGTGCCAGCAGTGAAAGGGGGGGCAACACCGGGGAGCTGTTTTTT
NA	13	NA	TRBV7-3	TRBJ2-2	CASSFYTDGELFF	TGTGCCAGCAGCTTTTACACGGACGGGGAGCTGTTTTTT
NA	15	NA	TRBV6-2/TRBV6-3	TRBJ2-5	CASSAGAPAQETQYF	TGTGCCAGCAGTGCCGGGGCACCGGCACAAGAGACCCAGTACTTC
TRBD1	16	many	TRBV18	TRBJ2-7	CASSPRPGTGYYEQYF	TGTGCCAGCTCACCACGCCCCGGGACAGGCTACTACGAGCAGTACTTC
TRBD2	15	NA	TRBV12-3/TRBV12-4	TRBJ2-7	CASSLGGGLNYEQYF	TGTGCCAGCAGTTTGGGCGGGGGACTGAACTACGAGCAGTACTTC
NA	14	once	TRBV28	TRBJ2-5	CASSTTPTQETQYF	TGTGCCAGCAGCACGACCCCGACCCAAGAGACCCAGTACTTC
NA	9	many	TRBV6-4	TRBJ1-1	CASSEPAFF	TGTGCCAGCAGTGAACCAGCTTTCTTT
TRBD1	17	many	TRBV7-2	TRBJ1-6	CASSPRMTGPGDSPLHF	TGTGCCAGCAGCCCGAGGATGACAGGGCCTGGGGATTCACCCCTCCACTTT
NA	13	many	TRBV19	TRBJ1-2	CASSQGANYGYTF	TGTGCCAGTAGCCAGGGAGCTAACTATGGCTACACCTTC
NA	14	many	TRBV28	TRBJ1-2	CAPSRRPGDYGYTF	TGTGCCCCATCGCGACGCCCCGGCGACTATGGCTACACCTTC
TRBD1	17	few	TRBV6-1	TRBJ1-6	CASSPTTGSSYNSPLHF	TGTGCCAGCAGTCCTACGACAGGGAGCTCCTATAATTCACCCCTCCACTTT
NA	17	NA	TRBV10-3	TRBJ2-5	CAIRARKKKTEQETQYF	TGTGCCATCAGAGCCCGAAAGAAAAAGACAGAACAAGAGACCCAGTACTTC
NA	14	NA	TRBV7-2	TRBJ2-7	CASSLELGLHEQYF	TGTGCCAGCAGCTTAGAGTTGGGTTTACACGAGCAGTACTTC
NA	15	NA	TRBV5-6	TRBJ1-1	CASSSRGGFLFLAFF	TGTGCCAGCAGCTCGAGAGGGGGATTTCTATTTTTGGCTTTCTTT
TRBD1	12	NA	TRBV19	TRBJ2-5	CASSRGGQTQYF	TGTGCCAGTAGCAGAGGGGGCCAGACCCAGTACTTC
NA	14	many	TRBV10-3	TRBJ2-5	CAISEPGIQETQYF	TGTGCCATCAGTGAGCCAGGAATCCAAGAGACCCAGTACTTC
NA	15	many	TRBV6-2/TRBV6-3	TRBJ1-1	CASSYRGGLNTEAFF	TGTGCCAGCAGTTATCGGGGAGGATTGAACACTGAAGCTTTCTTT
NA	16	NA	TRBV27	TRBJ2-7	CASSLSRDGSSYEQYF	TGTGCCAGCAGTTTAAGTAGGGACGGGAGCTCCTACGAGCAGTACTTC
NA	13	NA	TRBV29-1	TRBJ1-1	CSVEDQLNTEAFF	TGCAGCGTTGAAGATCAGCTGAACACTGAAGCTTTCTTT
TRBD2	16	NA	TRBV11-2	TRBJ2-7	CASSSTRGGRLYLGDF	TGTGCCAGCAGCTCCACCCGGGGGGGCCGCCTTTATCTTGGTGACTTC
NA	13	NA	TRBV12-3/TRBV12-4	TRBJ2-5	CASSKDQQETQYF	TGTGCCAGCAGTAAGGACCAGCAAGAGACCCAGTACTTC
TRBD2	17	many	TRBV29-1	TRBJ2-7	CSVVGTSGMGYSYEQYF	TGCAGCGTTGTAGGGACTAGCGGGATGGGTTACTCCTACGAGCAGTACTTC
NA	10	many	TRBV29-1	TRBJ1-1	CSVEIAEAFF	TGCAGCGTTGAAATCGCTGAAGCTTTCTTT
TRBD1	16	many	TRBV18	TRBJ2-7	CASSPMGAGGVYEQYF	TGTGCCAGCTCACCAATGGGGGCAGGGGGCGTCTACGAGCAGTACTTC
NA	14	NA	TRBV30	TRBJ2-5	CAWSLDNVQETQYF	TGTGCCTGGAGTCTCGACAACGTCCAAGAGACCCAGTACTTC
NA	14	many	TRBV30	TRBJ1-1	CAWSAPTVNTEAFF	TGTGCCTGGAGTGCCCCGACAGTGAACACTGAAGCTTTCTTT
NA	13	NA	TRBV6-1	TRBJ1-1	CASRDRGATEAFF	TGTGCCAGCAGAGACAGAGGGGCCACTGAAGCTTTCTTT
NA	14	NA	TRBV12-3/TRBV12-4	TRBJ1-1	CASSPSLLNTEAFF	TGTGCCAGCAGTCCCTCTTTATTGAACACTGAAGCTTTCTTT
NA	11	many	TRBV9	TRBJ2-3	CASSEADTQYF	TGTGCCAGCAGCGAAGCAGATACGCAGTATTTT
NA	16	NA	TRBV6-2/TRBV6-3	TRBJ1-1	CASSYQGRRRDTEAFF	TGTGCCAGCAGTTACCAAGGCCGCCGCAGGGACACTGAAGCTTTCTTT
NA	13	many	TRBV7-2	TRBJ2-5	CASSLMVDETQYF	TGTGCCAGCAGCTTAATGGTTGATGAGACCCAGTACTTC
NA	12	many	TRBV6-4	TRBJ2-7	CASSDRAYEQYF	TGTGCCAGCAGTGACCGGGCCTACGAGCAGTACTTC
NA	14	NA	TRBV6-1	TRBJ2-2	CASSEARVGGELFF	TGTGCCAGCAGTGAAGCTCGGGTGGGCGGGGAGCTGTTTTTT
TRBD2	16	many	TRBV12-3/TRBV12-4	TRBJ2-7	CASSAGGLAGAYEQYF	TGTGCCAGCAGTGCCGGGGGACTAGCGGGAGCCTACGAGCAGTACTTC
NA	15	NA	TRBV6-5	TRBJ1-5	CASSYSGGYGQPQHF	TGTGCCAGCAGTTACTCGGGGGGATATGGTCAGCCCCAGCATTTT
NA	11	NA	TRBV6-1	TRBJ1-1	CASTGQTEAFF	TGTGCCAGCACCGGACAGACTGAAGCTTTCTTT
TRBD2	14	many	TRBV20-1	TRBJ2-7	CSASGTSGAYEQYF	TGCAGTGCTAGTGGGACTAGCGGGGCCTACGAGCAGTACTTC
TRBD2	15	many	TRBV20-1	TRBJ2-5	CSADGTSGGQETQYF	TGCAGTGCCGACGGGACTAGCGGAGGCCAAGAGACCCAGTACTTC